These 24 T cell receptor beta chains share one sample of origin, sequenced in a study of T cell responses to AZD1222 COVID-19 vaccine. Assay used: immunoSEQ multiplex PCR; TCRdb lists only in-frame clones, some missing. The table includes 150,000 to 200,000 clones, almost 95% detected once. Sequencing used peripheral blood, obtained on day 0 of AZD1222 vaccination. The receptors derive from an adult in good health.

The chain links TRBV29-1 to TRBJ2-1, with TRBD2 matching over 11 bases. V shed 4 bases, J shed 4 bases, and the junction held 6 bases outside the gene matches. Germline lookup yields CDR1 SQVTM and CDR2 ANQGSEA. The CDR3 sequence is 15 residues long. The CDR3 is CSVVGASGRYNEQFF. The CDR3 DNA is TGCAGCGTTGTAGGGGCTAGCGGGAGGTACAATGAGCAGTTCTTC.

The gene calls are TRBV12-3 or TRBV12-4 and TRBJ2-7; tentatively, D is TRBD2 (6 bases). V was trimmed by 5 bases and J by 4 bases, leaving 12 bases between them. The CDR3 contains 13 residues. The CDR3 reads CASSEGLVYEQYF. CDR3 nucleotides: TGTGCCAGCAGTGAGGGACTGGTATACGAGCAGTACTTC.

The chain links TRBV9 to TRBJ2-7; 8 bases map to TRBD2. Trimming at V came to 3 bases and at J to 0 bases, leaving 8 bases not matched to a gene. In germline, CDR1 is SGDLS, CDR2 YYNGEE. This CDR3 comprises 16 residues. CDR3 nucleotide sequence: TGTGCCAGCAGCGGTACTAGCGGTTTAAGCTCCTACGAGCAGTACTTC. Protein product: CASSGTSGLSSYEQYF.

V gene TRBV5-4 combines with J gene TRBJ2-7; TRBD2 matches 14 bases. The germline CDR1 and CDR2 sequences are SGHNT and YYREEE (reference sequence). The CDR3 totals 15 residues. J lost 6 bases, V lost 3 bases, and 5 bases had no gene match. The CDR3 DNA sequence: TGTGCCAGCAGCTGGAAGGGACTAGCGGGAGCCGAGCAGTACTTC. Its protein product is CASSWKGLAGAEQYF.

The rearrangement links TRBV6-6 to TRBJ1-5; D ambiguous. The CDR3 is made up of 15 amino acids. Germline lookup yields CDR1 MNHNY and CDR2 SVGAGI (reference sequence). The V and J ends lost 0 bases and 0 bases respectively, with 6 bases between them. DNA of the CDR3: TGTGCCAGCAGTTACTCGATCGGTAGCAATCAGCCCCAGCATTTT. As protein: CASSYSIGSNQPQHF.

This clone was counted a single time. V is TRBV5-6 and J is TRBJ1-2; TRBD1 might be the D (5 bases). The V end lost 3 bases, the J end lost 4 bases, and 10 bases lay between the germline ends. Germline-derived CDR1 and CDR2 are SGHDT and YYEEEE. The CDR3 is 13 amino acids. The CDR3 reads CASSYWGSYGYTF. The CDR3 region has the DNA TGTGCCAGCAGCTATTGGGGGTCCTATGGCTACACCTTC. Based on the CDR3 plus reference TRBV5-6 and TRBJ1-2, the full variable domain is DAGVTQSPTHLIKTRGQQVTLRCSPKSGHDTVSWYQQALGQGPQFIFQYYEEEERQRGNFPDRFSGHQFPNYSSELNVNALLLGDSALYLCASSYWGSYGYTFGSGTRLTVV.

The chain combines TRBV25-1 with TRBJ1-2; 7 bases align to TRBD1. V was pared by 6 bases and J by 8 bases, with 21 bases of the junction left unmatched. Germline CDR1 is MGHDK and CDR2 is SYGVNS. CDR3 length equals 17 residues. The CDR3 DNA reads as TGTGCCAGCAGCCCGAGGGTCTGGACAGGCGCTCCCAGGGGCTACACCTTC. It translates to CASSPRVWTGAPRGYTF.

The V call is TRBV28, the J call TRBJ2-2; the D is unclear. Germline lookup yields CDR1 MDHEN and CDR2 SYDVKM. This CDR3 is built from 16 residues. V was clipped by 2 bases and J by 0 bases, with 10 bases between them. The CDR3 is CASSLMARANTGELFF. CDR3 nucleotides: TGTGCCAGCAGTTTAATGGCGCGAGCGAACACCGGGGAGCTGTTTTTT.

The V gene is TRBV5-4, the J gene TRBJ2-7; D perhaps matches TRBD1 (6 bases). Trimming removed 4 bases from V and 7 bases from J, with 15 bases in between. This CDR3 region has 13 residues. Germline assignment: CDR1 SGHNT and CDR2 YYREEE (reference sequence). This CDR3 is CASSPGHQVEQYF. The CDR3 bases are TGTGCCAGCAGCCCGGGACACCAGGTTGAGCAGTACTTC. Supplemented by reference TRBV5-4 and TRBJ2-7, the full variable domain reads ETGVTQSPTHLIKTRGQQVTLRCSSQSGHNTVSWYQQALGQGPQFIFQYYREEENGRGNFPPRFSGLQFPNYSSELNVNALELDDSALYLCASSPGHQVEQYFGPGTRLTVT.

The genes are TRBV6-2 or TRBV6-3 and TRBJ2-1; 12 bases fit TRBD2. CDR1 MNHEY and CDR2 SVGEGT come from the germline V gene. Trimming at V came to 3 bases and at J to 5 bases, leaving 11 bases not matched to a gene. There are 18 residues in the CDR3. For the CDR3, the DNA is TGTGCCAGCAGTTATTTGCTGCTAGCGGGAGGGCAACACAATGAGCAGTTCTTC. Translation: CASSYLLLAGGQHNEQFF.

The chain recombines TRBV6-5 with TRBJ1-1; D remains unclear. The CDR3 runs 13 residues. Trimming stripped 2 bases from V and 1 base from J, with 5 bases between. The germline CDR1 and CDR2 sequences are MNHEY and SVGAGI. CDR3 sequence (DNA): TGTGCCAGCAGTTACGGACCGAACACTGAAGCTTTCTTT. Its protein product is CASSYGPNTEAFF.

V is TRBV13 and J is TRBJ1-2; no firm D call. Looked up from germline, CDR1 is PRHDT and CDR2 is FYEKMQ (reference sequence). V lost 2 bases, J lost 4 bases, and 8 bases lay in between. The CDR3 runs 13 residues. The CDR3 loop is CASSLMGRYGYTF. DNA for the CDR3: TGTGCCAGCAGCTTAATGGGCCGCTATGGCTACACCTTC.

This clone was detected once. V is TRBV6-5 and J is TRBJ2-7; D may match TRBD1 or TRBD2 (5 bases each). Germline CDR1 and CDR2: MNHEY and SVGAGI. The CDR3 consists of 11 residues. Deletions cut 6 bases from V and 2 bases from J, with 5 bases between. The CDR3 nucleotides are TGTGCCAGCAGGGGGGCCTACGAGCAGTACTTC. Amino acids: CASRGAYEQYF.

The chain combines TRBV12-3 or TRBV12-4 with TRBJ1-2; D uncertain. The CDR3 contains 13 residues. The V end was cut by 8 bases, the J end by 5 bases, with 15 bases between. CDR3 amino acids: CASGPSSGYGYTF. The CDR3 DNA follows: TGTGCCAGCGGTCCCTCTAGCGGTTATGGCTACACCTTC.

The genes are TRBV24-1 and TRBJ2-2; D call uncertain. Germline V lookup: CDR1 KGHDR, CDR2 SFDVKD. The CDR3 consists of 14 residues. V shed 1 base and J shed 1 base, with 3 bases lying between them. The CDR3: CATSDFRNTGELFF. CDR3 DNA sequence: TGTGCCACCAGTGATTTTAGGAACACCGGGGAGCTGTTTTTT.

The V gene is TRBV6-2 or TRBV6-3, the J gene TRBJ2-7; D might be TRBD1 (6 bases). Trimming stripped 2 bases from V and 4 bases from J, with 9 bases between. CDR1 and CDR2 from the germline V gene are MNHEY and SVGEGT. The CDR3 runs to 13 residues. CDR3 amino acids: CASSYQGPYEQYF. The CDR3 coding sequence is TGTGCCAGCAGTTACCAGGGGCCATACGAGCAGTACTTC.

The chain couples TRBV2 to TRBJ2-6; no reliable D call. Trimming stripped 5 bases from V and 0 bases from J, with 8 bases between. Germline CDR1 SNHLY, CDR2 FYNNEI. This CDR3 spans 15 amino acids. CDR3 amino acids: CASSQFSSGANVLTF. The CDR3 DNA follows: TGTGCCAGCAGTCAGTTTAGCTCTGGGGCCAACGTCCTGACTTTC.

The V and J genes are TRBV2 and TRBJ2-5, with TRBD2 as a possible D gene (6 bases). CDR1 SNHLY and CDR2 FYNNEI come from the germline V gene. Trimming took 3 bases from V and 5 from J, leaving 22 bases between them. CDR3 size: 17 residues. The CDR3, as DNA: TGTGCCAGCAGTGATCCCGCTAGAAAGGGAGGTTGGGAGACCCAGTACTTC. Amino acids: CASSDPARKGGWETQYF.

This chain connects TRBV11-2 to TRBJ1-1; no reliable D call. Germline assignment: CDR1 SGHAT and CDR2 FQNNGV. The V end lost 5 bases, the J end lost 1 base, and 11 bases lay between the germline ends. This CDR3 is 14 amino acids long. CDR3 protein: CASSELLGNTEAFF. CDR3 nucleotides: TGTGCCAGCAGCGAACTTCTCGGGAACACTGAAGCTTTCTTT.

Remarks on this clone: Germline and junction disagree at one end, which may indicate a read error. The chain combines TRBV28 with TRBJ2-1; tentatively, D is TRBD2 (6 bases). This CDR3 region has 20 residues. Germline assignment: CDR1 MDHEN and CDR2 SYDVKM. This chain's CDR3 is CASLGSKYDLGGASYSEQFF. The CDR3 nucleotides are TGTGCCAGCCTGGGATCTAAATATGACTTGGGCGGGGCCTCCTACAGTGAGCAGTTCTTC.

CDR3 amino acids: CAISEWGTGGRTEAFF. CDR3 sequence (DNA): TGTGCCATCAGTGAGTGGGGGACAGGGGGCCGCACTGAAGCTTTCTTT. The chain recombines TRBV10-3 with TRBJ1-1; the match to TRBD1 covers 12 bases. This CDR3 region has 16 residues. J gave up 4 bases and V 1 base, and 4 bases lay outside the gene matches. Germline V gives CDR1 ENHRY, CDR2 SYGVKD.

The chain couples TRBV6-2 or TRBV6-3 to TRBJ2-5; perhaps D is TRBD1 or TRBD2 (5 bases each). The germline V and J ends were trimmed by 0 bases and 4 bases, with 15 bases remaining between them. This CDR3 is 16 amino acids long. CDR1 MNHEY and CDR2 SVGEGT come from the germline V gene. This chain's CDR3 is CASSYSMGRTGETQYF. CDR3 sequence (DNA): TGTGCCAGCAGTTACTCGATGGGACGAACGGGAGAGACCCAGTACTTC.

The chain combines TRBV10-3 with TRBJ2-7; 8 positions match TRBD1. Germline loops: CDR1 ENHRY, CDR2 SYGVKD. V was pared by 8 bases and J by 2 bases, with 2 bases of the junction left unmatched. CDR3 length: 12 amino acids. The CDR3 coding sequence is TGTGCCATCGGGGACAGGACCTACGAGCAGTACTTC. Amino acids: CAIGDRTYEQYF.

For this clone: The junction and the germline gene differ at one end; a read error may be behind it. The gene calls are TRBV6-1 and TRBJ2-7, with TRBD1 identical over 7 bases. The length of the CDR3 is 11 residues. Germline V gives CDR1 MNHNS, CDR2 SASEGT. CDR3: CASSERTGPSF. The CDR3 region has the DNA TGTGCCAGCAGTGAACGGACAGGTCCTTCATTC.